This T cell receptor beta chain was recorded in a study of beta chain features in type 1 diabetes. Study-wide results and limits: PCR might favor shorter templates, but any such skew would affect patients and controls equally. Sampled from patients, naive, central memory and Treg TCRB repertoires appeared more similar than those sampled from healthy donors. Patients with type 1 diabetes showed fewer VDJ junction insertions and more deletions.

Sorting of CD4+ naive, central memory, regulatory and stem cell-like memory cells was performed via CD45RO/CCR7/CD25/CD127/CD95/CD27. V lost 5 bases and J lost 5, with 11 bases in between. The CDR3 is made up of 13 amino acids. Germline lookup yields CDR1 SSHAT and CDR2 FNYEAQ (reference sequence). Points on this clone: No antigen is known for it.

The entirety of the isolated RNA underwent reverse transcription, so expressed TCRB transcripts were sequenced. Assay: immunoSEQ multiplex PCR; the TCRdb copy retains only in-frame clones and omits some. Here the sample spans roughly 250,000 clones, roughly 70% being singletons. The TCR originated in a man aged 25 to 40 in good health. This chain joins TRBV7-7 and TRBJ2-3; tentative D call: TRBD2 (6 bases). The sequenced sample was naive CD4+ T cells from blood. CDR3 bases: TGTGCCAGCAGCACGAGACTAGAAGATACGCAGTATTTT. This codes for CASSTRLEDTQYF.